This T cell receptor (beta chain) was sequenced in a study of shared clonotypes between healthy human individuals. The protocol was immunoSEQ multiplex PCR, while the TCRdb copy is restricted to in-frame clones and leaves out a portion. The repertoire includes some 2,500,000 clones, approximately 94% of them detected once, and approximately 0.36% sits in the top ten. With V trimmed by 4 bases and J by 3 bases, 5 bases remained unmatched. The CDR3 sequence is 14 residues long. Germline CDR1 reads LNHDA; CDR2 reads SQIVND (reference sequence). The chain links TRBV19 to TRBJ2-5; the match to TRBD1 covers 7 bases. The clonotype originates from a man younger than 35 in good health. Some clones in this sample may be carry-over from other donors' samples. The sample consisted of naive CD4+ T cells from PBMCs. As for subset: CD45RA+ positively selected. In nucleotides, the CDR3 is TGTGCCAGTAGTAAGGGGACAGCGAAAGAGACCCAGTACTTC. Its translation: CASSKGTAKETQYF.